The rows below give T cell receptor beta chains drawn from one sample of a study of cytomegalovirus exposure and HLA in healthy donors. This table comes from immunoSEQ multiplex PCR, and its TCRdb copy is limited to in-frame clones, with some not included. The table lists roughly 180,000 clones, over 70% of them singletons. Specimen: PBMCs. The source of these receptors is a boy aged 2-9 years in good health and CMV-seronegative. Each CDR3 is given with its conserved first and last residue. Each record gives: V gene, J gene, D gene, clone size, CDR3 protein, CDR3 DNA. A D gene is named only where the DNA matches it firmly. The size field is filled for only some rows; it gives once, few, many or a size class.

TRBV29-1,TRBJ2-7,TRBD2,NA,CSAGGGRSYEQYF,TGCAGCGCGGGGGGGGGTCGCTCCTACGAGCAGTACTTC
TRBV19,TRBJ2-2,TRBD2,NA,CAKGLAGIPGELFF,TGTGCCAAAGGACTAGCGGGTATTCCCGGGGAGCTGTTTTTT
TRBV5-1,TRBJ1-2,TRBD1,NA,CASSLVGTGLSLGYTF,TGCGCCAGCAGCTTGGTAGGGACAGGACTATCCCTTGGCTACACCTTC
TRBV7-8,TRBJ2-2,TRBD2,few,CASSLNRGTSENGELFF,TGTGCCAGCAGCTTAAATCGCGGGACTAGTGAAAACGGGGAGCTGTTTTTT
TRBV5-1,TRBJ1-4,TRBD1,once,CASSNRGLGGAGEKLFF,TGCGCCAGCAGTAACCGAGGTCTAGGGGGCGCGGGTGAAAAACTGTTTTTT
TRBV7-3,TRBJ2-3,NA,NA,CASSLNKRTTDTQYF,TGTGCCAGCAGCTTAAATAAGCGGACCACAGATACGCAGTATTTT
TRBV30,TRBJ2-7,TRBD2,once,CAWSLHRGRAGFIAYEQYF,TGTGCCTGGAGTCTTCACCGCGGGAGGGCCGGATTCATCGCCTACGAGCAGTACTTC
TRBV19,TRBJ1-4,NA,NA,CASSIEAGAGIEKLFF,TGTGCCAGTAGTATAGAGGCGGGGGCAGGAATTGAAAAACTGTTTTTT
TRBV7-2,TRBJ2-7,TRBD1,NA,CASSLSSGTGENEQYF,TGTGCCAGCAGCCTCTCTTCCGGGACAGGGGAGAACGAGCAGTACTTC
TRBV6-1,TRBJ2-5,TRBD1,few,CASSVTGVGVAMETQYF,TGTGCCAGCAGTGTGACAGGGGTAGGTGTAGCTATGGAGACCCAGTACTTC
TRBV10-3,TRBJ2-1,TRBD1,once,CAIGGSGQGAVDEQFF,TGTGCCATTGGAGGGTCGGGACAGGGGGCAGTGGATGAGCAGTTCTTC
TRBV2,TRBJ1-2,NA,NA,CASSSGGGNGYTF,TGTGCCAGCAGTTCGGGAGGGGGGAATGGCTACACCTTC
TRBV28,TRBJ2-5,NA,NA,CASSFSTAMQETQYF,TGTGCCAGCAGTTTCTCAACAGCAATGCAAGAGACCCAGTACTTC
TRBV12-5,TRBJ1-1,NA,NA,CASGLFQGTEAFF,TGTGCTAGTGGTTTGTTCCAGGGCACTGAAGCTTTCTTT
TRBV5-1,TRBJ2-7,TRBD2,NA,CASRPGLAEYEQYF,TGCGCCAGCAGACCGGGACTAGCGGAATACGAGCAGTACTTC
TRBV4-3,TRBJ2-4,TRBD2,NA,CASSQVRSGASGGLLAKNIQYF,TGCGCCAGCAGCCAAGTTCGGTCGGGAGCTAGCGGGGGGCTCCTAGCCAAAAACATTCAGTACTTC
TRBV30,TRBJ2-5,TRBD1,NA,CAWSVTTGVQETQYF,TGTGCCTGGAGTGTAACGACAGGGGTTCAAGAGACCCAGTACTTC
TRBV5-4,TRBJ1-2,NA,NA,CASRLGGQDYGYTF,TGTGCCAGCAGGTTGGGGGGGCAAGACTATGGCTACACCTTC
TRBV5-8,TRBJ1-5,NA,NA,CASSLEPRQHQHF,TGTGCCAGCAGCTTGGAGCCGCGACAGCACCAGCATTTT
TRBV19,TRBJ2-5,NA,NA,CASSQQSPETQYF,TGTGCCAGTAGTCAACAGAGCCCAGAGACCCAGTACTTC
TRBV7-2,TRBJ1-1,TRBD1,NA,CASSLNRGFTEAFF,TGTGCCAGCAGCTTAAACAGGGGGTTCACTGAAGCTTTCTTT
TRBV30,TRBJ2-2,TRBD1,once,CAWRGTGRTGELFF,TGTGCCTGGAGGGGGACAGGGCGGACCGGGGAGCTGTTTTTT
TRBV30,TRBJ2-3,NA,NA,CAWSPGTFTDTQYF,TGTGCCTGGAGTCCCGGGACTTTCACAGATACGCAGTATTTT
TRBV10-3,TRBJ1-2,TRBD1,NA,CAISETPGQGSYGYTF,TGTGCCATCAGTGAGACACCGGGACAGGGATCCTATGGCTACACCTTC
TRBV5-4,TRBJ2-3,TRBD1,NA,CASSLSPGQSTDTQYF,TGTGCCAGCAGCTTGTCGCCGGGACAGAGCACAGATACGCAGTATTTT
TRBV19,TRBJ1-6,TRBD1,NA,CASSIDGDRGSPLHF,TGTGCCAGTAGTATAGACGGGGACAGGGGCTCACCCCTCCACTTT
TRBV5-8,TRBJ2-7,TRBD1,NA,CASSLITGTGGEQYF,TGTGCCAGCAGCTTGATAACCGGGACAGGGGGCGAGCAGTACTTC
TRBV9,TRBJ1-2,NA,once,CASSVDADYGYTF,TGTGCCAGCAGCGTAGATGCAGATTATGGCTACACCTTC
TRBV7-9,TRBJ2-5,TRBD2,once,CASSLFLAGEETQYF,TGTGCCAGCAGCTTATTTCTAGCGGGGGAAGAGACCCAGTACTTC
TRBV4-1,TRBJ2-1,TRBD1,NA,CASSQVGTGRDNEQFF,TGCGCCAGCAGCCAAGTGGGGACAGGGAGGGACAATGAGCAGTTCTTC
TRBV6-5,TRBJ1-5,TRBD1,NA,CASSPGTDGNQPQHF,TGTGCCAGCAGTCCTGGGACAGACGGCAATCAGCCCCAGCATTTT
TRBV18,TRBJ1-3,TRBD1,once,CASSPRDRVGGNTIYF,TGTGCCAGCTCACCGCGGGACAGGGTAGGCGGAAACACCATATATTTT
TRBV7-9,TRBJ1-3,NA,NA,CASSLAEGAGPSGNTIYF,TGTGCCAGCAGCTTAGCGGAAGGGGCAGGGCCCTCTGGAAACACCATATATTTT
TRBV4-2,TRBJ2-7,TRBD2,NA,CASSQGDGASGRTYEQYF,TGTGCCAGCAGCCAAGGAGATGGGGCTAGCGGGAGGACGTACGAGCAGTACTTC
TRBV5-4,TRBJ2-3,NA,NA,CASSRTTSSRTDTQYF,TGTGCCAGCAGCCGAACAACTAGCAGCCGCACAGATACGCAGTATTTT